One and the same sample provided the 16 T cell receptor beta chains below, sequenced in a study of blood T cells in healthy people across ages. PCR was performed a second time for roughly 7 to 12 cycles using a sample-barcoded 5' primer and a J-beta primer mix. TCRdb re-analysed the 5' RACE reads in MiXCR, keeping a single row per CDR3 protein. Here the sample spans about 1 million distinct CDR3 sequences, 35% to 50% being singletons. The sample consisted of blood. The origin of the receptors is a woman in her fifties or sixties in good health.

The rearrangement uses TRBV6-5 and TRBJ1-6; D call uncertain. Germline CDR1 MNHEY, CDR2 SVGAGI. The CDR3 extends over 16 amino acids. Trimming removed 7 bases from V and 8 bases from J, with 21 bases in between. The CDR3: CASTKRESEWDSPLHF. DNA for the CDR3: TGTGCCAGCACCAAAAGGGAATCGGAGTGGGATTCACCCCTCCACTTT.

A single count supports this clonotype. The V call is TRBV3-1, the J call TRBJ2-7; D gene uncertain. CDR3 size: 12 residues. Germline lookup yields CDR1 LGHDT and CDR2 YNNKEL (reference sequence). Trimming took 10 bases from V and 12 from J, leaving 22 bases between them. The DNA of the CDR3 is TGTGCCACCGGCCCCGCGCGACTTGGATTGTACTTC. This encodes CATGPARLGLYF.

The gene calls are TRBV20-1 and TRBJ1-5; weak D call: TRBD1 (6 bases). This CDR3 spans 13 amino acids. Germline CDR1 reads DFQATT; CDR2 reads SNEGSKA (reference sequence). Trimming removed 3 bases from V and 5 bases from J, with 11 bases in between. The CDR3 sequence is CSASLAGDQPQHF. The CDR3 coding sequence is TGCAGTGCTAGTTTGGCAGGGGATCAGCCCCAGCATTTT.

The V call is TRBV6-1, the J call TRBJ2-2; 7 bases are a match to TRBD2. Germline assignment: CDR1 MNHNS and CDR2 SASEGT. V trimming: 8 bases; J trimming: 5 bases; junction bases outside the gene matches: 5. The CDR3 is 13 residues long. CDR3: CASHSGDTGELFF. CDR3 in DNA: TGTGCCAGCCACAGCGGGGATACCGGGGAGCTGTTTTTT.

Only a few counts were recorded for this clonotype. Written as DNA, the CDR3 is TGTGCCAGCAGCCCCCTAAACGTGGGAGGGTCGTACGAGCAGTACTTC. Its protein is CASSPLNVGGSYEQYF. The V call is TRBV6-6, the J call TRBJ2-7, with 7 bases matching TRBD2. Germline V gives CDR1 MNHNY, CDR2 SVGAGI (reference sequence). V was clipped by 6 bases and J by 4 bases; unmatched bases: 15. This CDR3 spans 16 amino acids.

J is TRBJ1-1 and V is TRBV13; 10 bases agree with TRBD1. Germline V gene lookup returns CDR1 PRHDT and CDR2 FYEKMQ (reference sequence). This CDR3 is 15 amino acids long. The junction had 8 bases not matched to a gene; V was cut back by 5 bases and J by 5 bases. The CDR3 DNA follows: TGTGCCAGCAGCCCCCAGACAGGGGGCAGAACTGAAGCTTTCTTT. This encodes CASSPQTGGRTEAFF.

This clonotype has only one observation. V and J are TRBV18 and TRBJ1-1; D is unclear. Germline V gene sequence: CDR1 KGHSH, CDR2 LQKENI. The V end lost 3 bases, the J end lost 1 base, and 12 bases lay between the germline ends. The CDR3 totals 15 residues. The CDR3 here is CASSPVSGKNTEAFF. In nucleotides, the CDR3 is TGTGCCAGCTCACCGGTGTCGGGCAAGAACACTGAAGCTTTCTTT.

The rearrangement uses TRBV27 and TRBJ2-7; maybe TRBD2 (5 bases). Germline V CDR1 and CDR2: MNHEY, SMNVEV (reference sequence). This CDR3 contains 13 residues. Trimming left V 9 bases short and J 2 bases short, with 14 bases between. CDR3 bases: TGTGCCAGAGGACGCCGGGGAGCCTACGAGCAGTACTTC. This translates into CARGRRGAYEQYF.

A few counts support this clonotype. The chain recombines TRBV20-1 with TRBJ2-3, with D uncertain. Germline CDR1 DFQATT, CDR2 SNEGSKA (reference sequence). V lost 5 bases to trimming and J lost 5 bases, with 23 bases between them. The CDR3 sequence is 16 residues long. CDR3 protein: CSAGKRMLGKLDTQYF. The CDR3 region has the DNA TGCAGTGCTGGGAAAAGGATGTTAGGAAAATTAGATACGCAGTATTTT.

V usage is TRBV27 and J usage is TRBJ1-1; tentatively, D is TRBD1 (6 bases). Germline values: CDR1 MNHEY, CDR2 SMNVEV (reference sequence). The CDR3 loop spans 12 amino acids. Trimming stripped 2 bases from V and 12 bases from J, with 13 bases between. CDR3 nucleotide sequence: TGTGCCAGCAGTTTACCAGGCAGGGGAACTTTCTTT. It encodes CASSLPGRGTFF.

This clonotype was recorded once. The CDR3 DNA reads as TGTGCCAGCAGTTACAAGATTACGTCGGGGCAGTACTTC. Its protein product is CASSYKITSGQYF. V is TRBV28 and J is TRBJ2-5; D might be TRBD2 (5 bases). V was trimmed by 4 bases and J by 11 bases, leaving 17 bases between them. Germline values: CDR1 MDHEN, CDR2 SYDVKM. CDR3 length: 13 residues.

This clonotype has at least ten counts. The chain is built from TRBV29-1 and TRBJ2-7, with TRBD1 matching over 10 bases. CDR1 is SQVTM and CDR2 is ANQGSEA in the germline V gene. The J segment lost 3 bases and the V segment lost 6 bases, leaving 8 bases of the junction unmatched. The CDR3 loop spans 14 amino acids. The CDR3 loop is CSVARQGANYEQYF. CDR3 nucleotides: TGCAGCGTCGCTAGACAGGGGGCAAACTACGAGCAGTACTTC.

V is TRBV2 and J is TRBJ2-5; 10 positions match TRBD1. This CDR3 region has 15 residues. The V gene end was trimmed by 6 bases and the J gene end by 2 bases; junction bases not matched to a gene: 6. Germline V gene data show CDR1 as SNHLY and CDR2 as FYNNEI. This CDR3 reads CASREDRGKQETQYF. CDR3 nucleotide sequence: TGTGCCAGCAGGGAGGACAGGGGGAAACAAGAGACCCAGTACTTC.

The chain is built from TRBV6-2 or TRBV6-3 and TRBJ2-3, with D unresolved. Germline lookup yields CDR1 MNHEY and CDR2 SVGEGT. CDR3 length equals 13 residues. The V gene lost 6 bases and the J gene lost 6 bases, with 13 bases spanning the gap. In DNA form, the CDR3 reads TGTGCCAGCAGCCCCGGATCCCCGGATACGCAGTATTTT. Translated: CASSPGSPDTQYF.

The chain is built from TRBV27 and TRBJ2-5, with 12 bases matching TRBD2. V was pared by 0 bases and J by 5 bases, with 4 bases of the junction left unmatched. CDR3 length equals 16 residues. CDR1 MNHEY and CDR2 SMNVEV come from the germline V gene (reference sequence). CDR3 region: CASSLSASGRGETQYF. The CDR3 bases are TGTGCCAGCAGTTTATCGGCTAGCGGGAGGGGGGAGACCCAGTACTTC.

This chain joins TRBV29-1 and TRBJ2-4, with a weak D call TRBD2 (5 bases). Gene TRBJ2-7 matches the end of the DNA better, so the J call may be wrong. CDR1 and CDR2 from the germline V gene are SQVTM and ANQGSEA. The CDR3 has 12 amino acids. The DNA of the CDR3 is TGCAGCGGAGGGCAGAGGGAGTACGAGCAGTACTTC. Translating it yields CSGGQREYEQYF.